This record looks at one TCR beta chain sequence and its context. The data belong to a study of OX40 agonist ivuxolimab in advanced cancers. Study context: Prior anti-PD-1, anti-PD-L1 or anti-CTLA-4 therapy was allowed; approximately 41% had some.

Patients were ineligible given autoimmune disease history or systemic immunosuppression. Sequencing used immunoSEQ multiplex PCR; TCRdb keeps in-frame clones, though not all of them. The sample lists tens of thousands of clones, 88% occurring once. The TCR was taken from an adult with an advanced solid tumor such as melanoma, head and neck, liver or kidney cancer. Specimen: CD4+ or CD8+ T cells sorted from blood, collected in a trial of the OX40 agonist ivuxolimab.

The chain's CDR3 is CASRRDREITEAFF. For the CDR3, the DNA is TGTGCCAGCAGGAGGGACAGGGAAATCACTGAAGCTTTCTTT. The chain carries TRBV6-5 and TRBJ1-1, with 9 bases that match TRBD1. Germline CDR1 MNHEY, CDR2 SVGAGI. The CDR3 is 14 amino acids. J gave up 4 bases and V 6 bases, and 6 bases lay outside the gene matches.